This T cell receptor beta chain was identified in a study of CD8+ T cells in alopecia areata. Extracted RNA was reverse transcribed into cDNA, the sequencing template. Data came from immunoSEQ multiplex PCR; TCRdb stores just in-frame clones and leaves some out. The top ten clones hold about 12% of a sample with some 150,000 clones, 85% to 90% of them seen once. Treatment meaning: oral pan-JAK inhibitor, 5-10 mg twice daily. The CDR3 runs 11 residues. J lost 10 bases, V lost 5 bases, and 4 bases had no gene match. Germline assignment: CDR1 SGHTA and CDR2 FQGNSA. The source of this sequence is a human donor with alopecia areata. The specimen comprised CD8+ T cells sorted from blood, sampled at week 4, from a patient treated with tofacitinib. The chain employs TRBV7-2 and TRBJ2-7; 8 nucleotides align to TRBD1. CDR3 bases: TGTGCCAGCAGCCCGGACAGGGAACAGTACTTC. As protein: CASSPDREQYF.